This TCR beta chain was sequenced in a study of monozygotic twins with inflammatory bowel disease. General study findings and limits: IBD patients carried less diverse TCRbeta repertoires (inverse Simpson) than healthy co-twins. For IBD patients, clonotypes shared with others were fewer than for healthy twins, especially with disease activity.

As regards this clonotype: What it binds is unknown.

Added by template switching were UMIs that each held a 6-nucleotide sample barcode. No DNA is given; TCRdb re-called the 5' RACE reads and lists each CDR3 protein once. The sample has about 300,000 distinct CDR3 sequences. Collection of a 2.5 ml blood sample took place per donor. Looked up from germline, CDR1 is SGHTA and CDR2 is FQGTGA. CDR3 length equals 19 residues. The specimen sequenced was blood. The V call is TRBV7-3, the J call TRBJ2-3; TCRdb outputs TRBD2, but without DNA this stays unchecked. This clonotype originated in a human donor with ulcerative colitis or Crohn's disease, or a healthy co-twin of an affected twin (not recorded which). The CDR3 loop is CASSPRRRRVAGLVDTQYF.